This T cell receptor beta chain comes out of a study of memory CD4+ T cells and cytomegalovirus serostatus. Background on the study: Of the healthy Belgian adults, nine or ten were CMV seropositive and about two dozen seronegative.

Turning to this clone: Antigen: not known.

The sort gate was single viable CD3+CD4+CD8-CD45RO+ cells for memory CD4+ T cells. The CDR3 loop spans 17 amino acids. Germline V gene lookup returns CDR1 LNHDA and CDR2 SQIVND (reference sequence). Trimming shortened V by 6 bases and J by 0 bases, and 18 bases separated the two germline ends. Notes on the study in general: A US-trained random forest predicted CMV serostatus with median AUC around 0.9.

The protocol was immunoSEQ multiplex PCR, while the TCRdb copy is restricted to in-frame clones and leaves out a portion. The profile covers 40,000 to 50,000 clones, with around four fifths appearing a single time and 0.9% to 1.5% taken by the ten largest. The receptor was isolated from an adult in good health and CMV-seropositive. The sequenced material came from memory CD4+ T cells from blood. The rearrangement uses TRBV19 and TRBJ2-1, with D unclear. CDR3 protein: CASSPDARYSSYNEQFF. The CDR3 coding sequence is TGTGCCAGTAGCCCAGACGCCCGATACTCCTCCTACAATGAGCAGTTCTTC.